The clone carrying this T cell receptor (beta chain) was found a few times. The antigen remains undetermined. This record comes from a study of T-cell memory formation after mild COVID-19. Whole-study context: TCR clusters showed largely donor specificity.

Findings and caveats of the study: CM and EM subsets held most contracting CD4+ clones; EMRA held CD8+ ones. Detection of some responders pre-infection suggested pre-existing cross-reactive memory T cells participated.

The TCR alpha and TCR beta cDNA libraries, bearing sample barcodes and UMIs, were generated by 5'RACE using constant-segment primers. TCRdb fed the 5' RACE reads into MiXCR, producing one record per CDR3 protein. The sample carries about 210,000 distinct CDR3 sequences, under 12% recorded once. The CDR3 loop spans 16 amino acids. With 3 bases removed from V and 1 base from J, the gap between germline ends came to 15 bases. CDR1 KGHSH and CDR2 LQKENI come from the germline V gene. This clonotype was obtained from a man aged 18 to 30 who had mild COVID-19 (a few samples of this study predate the infection). Cell type and time point are not known. The genes are TRBV18 and TRBJ1-1; possibly TRBD1 for D (5 bases). Sample: PBMCs or a T cell subset sorted from them (not recorded which). DNA for the CDR3: TGTGCCAGCTCACCCGGTTCCCAGGGAAGGAACACTGAAGCTTTCTTT. Amino acid sequence: CASSPGSQGRNTEAFF.